The 29 T cell receptor beta chains given below trace back to one sample, sequenced in a study of T cell responses to AZD1222 COVID-19 vaccine. Clones were read by immunoSEQ multiplex PCR, and TCRdb kept only the in-frame ones, dropping some. Found here are fewer than 75,000 clones, approximately 85% of them singletons; the top ten hold less than 20%. Sequenced material: peripheral blood, taken on day 0 of AZD1222 vaccination. The receptors come from an adult in good health.

This chain joins TRBV11-3 and TRBJ2-3; maybe TRBD1 (6 bases). The CDR3 is 15 amino acids. CDR1 is SGHNT, CDR2 YENEEA, per germline. Trimming took 3 bases from V and 0 from J, leaving 10 bases between them. Written as DNA, the CDR3 is TGTGCCAGCAGCTTGACAGGAGCTAGCACAGATACGCAGTATTTT. Translated, it gives CASSLTGASTDTQYF.

This chain uses TRBV23-1 with TRBJ1-4; D is ambiguous. TRBV23-1 is filed as an ORF, its function uncertain. V was trimmed by 7 bases and J by 6 bases, leaving 12 bases between them. The CDR3 has 13 amino acids. CDR3: CASMTLGDEKLFF. CDR3 nucleotide sequence: TGCGCCAGCATGACCCTTGGGGATGAAAAACTGTTTTTT.

In this sample, this clone turned up once. J is TRBJ2-1 and V is TRBV28; TRBD2 matches at 7 bases. The CDR3 extends over 14 amino acids. The V segment lost 4 bases and the J segment 5 bases; nucleotides outside the gene matches: 5. Germline values: CDR1 MDHEN, CDR2 SYDVKM. The CDR3 spells CASSSQGLDNEQFF. CDR3 nucleotide sequence: TGTGCCAGCAGTTCCCAAGGACTAGACAATGAGCAGTTCTTC.

The rearrangement joins TRBV18 to TRBJ1-1; D may be TRBD1 (5 bases). Trimming removed 6 bases at V and 4 bases at J, with 12 bases between. The length of the CDR3 is 13 residues. The germline CDR1 and CDR2 sequences are KGHSH and LQKENI. CDR3 sequence: CASSTRGVTEAFF. In nucleotides, the CDR3 is TGTGCCAGCTCGACCCGAGGGGTCACTGAAGCTTTCTTT. Based on the CDR3 plus reference TRBV18 and TRBJ1-1, the full variable domain is NAGVMQNPRHLVRRRGQEARLRCSPMKGHSHVYWYRQLPEEGLKFMVYLQKENIIDESGMPKERFSAEFPKEGPSILRIQQVVRGDSAAYFCASSTRGVTEAFFGQGTRLTVV.

The V call is TRBV20-1, the J call TRBJ1-1; 7 nucleotides line up with TRBD1. The germline gives CDR1 DFQATT, CDR2 SNEGSKA (reference sequence). This CDR3 region has 11 residues. V lost 3 bases and J lost 7; bases outside the gene matches: 2. Here the CDR3 reads CSARGQSEAFF. CDR3 bases: TGCAGTGCTAGGGGACAGAGTGAAGCTTTCTTT.

This chain uses TRBV25-1 with TRBJ1-2, with D hard to call. Trimming removed 10 bases from V and 4 bases from J, with 13 bases in between. CDR3 length: 12 residues. In germline, CDR1 is MGHDK, CDR2 SYGVNS. The CDR3 coding sequence is TGTGCCACCTCGGAGGCGCGCTATGGCTACACCTTC. This codes for CATSEARYGYTF.

J is TRBJ2-1 and V is TRBV20-1; D is ambiguous. V dropped 4 bases and J dropped 10 bases, with 11 bases sitting between them. Germline CDR1 DFQATT, CDR2 SNEGSKA (reference sequence). The CDR3 totals 11 residues. CDR3 amino acids: CSATRGNEQFF. The DNA for the CDR3 is TGCAGTGCTACGCGTGGAAACGAGCAGTTCTTC.

The V call is TRBV24-1, the J call TRBJ2-1; 8 bases are a match to TRBD2. The CDR3 spans 16 residues. V shed 3 bases, J shed 6 bases, and the junction held 9 bases outside the gene matches. Germline V gene sequence: CDR1 KGHDR, CDR2 SFDVKD. The CDR3: CATSDPAGEALNEQFF. DNA for the CDR3: TGTGCCACCAGTGATCCAGCGGGGGAGGCACTCAATGAGCAGTTCTTC.

The rearrangement links TRBV10-3 to TRBJ1-4, with 7 positions matching TRBD1. Germline V gene data show CDR1 as ENHRY and CDR2 as SYGVKD. J was trimmed by 0 bases and V by 5 bases; bases with no gene match: 9. The CDR3 contains 17 residues. CDR3 sequence (DNA): TGTGCCATCAGTAGCAAAGGGACAGCCGCAACTAATGAAAAACTGTTTTTT. Translation: CAISSKGTAATNEKLFF.

The CDR3 nucleotides read TGTGCCAGCTCGGGACATAGGAACACTGAAGCTTTCTTT. Its translation is CASSGHRNTEAFF. The chain employs TRBV28 and TRBJ1-1; tentative D call: TRBD1 (6 bases). The germline gives CDR1 MDHEN, CDR2 SYDVKM. The CDR3 sequence is 13 residues long. Trimming took off 8 bases at V and 1 base at J, with 11 bases between the two ends. Complete variable domain (other parts from reference TRBV28 and TRBJ1-1): DVKVTQSSRYLVKRTGEKVFLECVQDMDHENMFWYRQDPGLGLRLIYFSYDVKMKEKGDIPEGYSVSREKKERFSLILESASTNQTSMYLCASSGHRNTEAFFGQGTRLTVV.

The chain joins TRBV14 to TRBJ1-4; 7 nucleotides line up with TRBD1. Germline values: CDR1 SGHDN, CDR2 FVKESK. This CDR3 contains 15 residues. The V gene end was trimmed by 1 base and the J gene end by 6 bases; junction bases not matched to a gene: 5. CDR3 sequence: CASSQGPGGHEKLFF. DNA of the CDR3: TGTGCCAGCAGCCAAGGGCCAGGGGGGCATGAAAAACTGTTTTTT.

This rearrangement joins TRBV6-5 to TRBJ1-2; D is possibly TRBD1 (6 bases). Germline CDR1 MNHEY, CDR2 SVGAGI. V lost 6 bases and J 8 bases, leaving 13 bases between the germline ends. The CDR3 is 12 amino acids. This CDR3 reads CASRMDSTGYTF. The CDR3 nucleotides are TGTGCCAGCAGGATGGACAGTACCGGCTACACCTTC.

The gene calls are TRBV4-2 and TRBJ2-2, with 10 bases lining up with TRBD2. Germline CDR1 reads LGHNA; CDR2 reads YNFKEQ. Trimming cost V 0 bases and J 3 bases; bases outside gene matches: 7. CDR3 size: 18 residues. In nucleotides, the CDR3 is TGTGCCAGCAGCCAAGATTCGCTAGCGGGGGCCTACACCGGGGAGCTGTTTTTT. Amino acid sequence: CASSQDSLAGAYTGELFF.

The chain uses TRBV11-2 and TRBJ2-5; TRBD1 might be the D (6 bases). V was cut by 1 base and J by 1 base, with 10 bases left in between. The germline CDR1 and CDR2 sequences are SGHAT and FQNNGV. The CDR3 runs to 15 residues. The CDR3 bases are TGTGCCAGCAGCTTAGCGGTGACAGGCCAAGAGACCCAGTACTTC. This codes for CASSLAVTGQETQYF.

This chain uses TRBV19 with TRBJ1-2, with 9 bases matching TRBD1. The CDR3 runs 15 residues. V was clipped by 5 bases and J by 1 base; unmatched bases: 5. Germline V gene sequence: CDR1 LNHDA, CDR2 SQIVND (reference sequence). CDR3 residues: CASSPWTGVNYGYTF. In DNA, the CDR3 is TGTGCCAGTAGTCCCTGGACAGGGGTTAACTATGGCTACACCTTC.

The J gene is TRBJ2-7, the V gene TRBV20-1; the D is unclear. V was cut by 3 bases and J by 8 bases, with 17 bases left in between. The CDR3 runs to 13 residues. Germline V gene sequence: CDR1 DFQATT, CDR2 SNEGSKA (reference sequence). The CDR3 coding sequence is TGCAGTGCTAGTTACGCCCCCTTGGTCCAGCAGTACTTC. Its protein product is CSASYAPLVQQYF.

The genes are TRBV19 and TRBJ1-1, with D possibly matching TRBD1 (6 bases). The CDR3 consists of 13 residues. Trimming removed 6 bases at V and 8 bases at J, with 16 bases between. Germline V CDR1 and CDR2: LNHDA, SQIVND (reference sequence). The DNA for the CDR3 is TGTGCCAGTAGCCCGACAAGGGGGAAGGAAGCTTTCTTT. The encoded protein is CASSPTRGKEAFF.

This chain links TRBV5-6 with TRBJ1-2, with D uncertain. The CDR3 loop spans 12 amino acids. The germline gives CDR1 SGHDT, CDR2 YYEEEE. V was shortened by 0 bases and J by 6 bases, with 6 bases between the two germline ends. CDR3 sequence reads: CASSLVVDGYTF. The DNA of the CDR3 is TGTGCCAGCAGCTTGGTAGTTGATGGCTACACCTTC.

As concerns this clone: The DNA is omitted, as the CDR3 cannot be located on it reliably, and the CDR3 follows TCRdb's listing. CDR3 residues: CASTSWGQGASTF. This rearrangement joins TRBV12-3 or TRBV12-4 to TRBJ1-2; the D call in the table, TRBD1, was not verified against the DNA. The CDR3 is 13 amino acids long, termini counted.

The rearrangement uses TRBV5-5 and TRBJ1-6, with TRBD1 as a possible D gene (5 bases). The CDR3 has 14 residues. Per germline, CDR1 SGHKS and CDR2 YYEKEE (reference sequence). The V end lost 3 bases, the J end lost 9 bases, and 13 bases lay between the germline ends. CDR3 region: CASSWGVMGSPLHF. DNA of the CDR3: TGTGCCAGCAGCTGGGGGGTAATGGGTTCACCCCTCCACTTT.

The table lists this clone with a few counts. The chain joins TRBV18 to TRBJ1-5; 7 nucleotides line up with TRBD1. This CDR3 has 15 residues. CDR1 is KGHSH, CDR2 LQKENI, per germline. The V gene end was trimmed by 6 bases and the J gene end by 3 bases; junction bases not matched to a gene: 8. CDR3 DNA sequence: TGTGCCAGCTCCACGACAGGGCTTAACAATCAGCCCCAGCATTTT. Translation gives CASSTTGLNNQPQHF.

This clone was seen once. The V call is TRBV7-8, the J call TRBJ1-4; TRBD1 might be the D (6 bases). V dropped 0 bases and J dropped 0 bases, with 11 bases sitting between them. Per germline, CDR1 SGHVS and CDR2 FQNEAQ. The length of the CDR3 is 17 residues. CDR3: CASSLARTVATNEKLFF. Here the CDR3 DNA reads TGTGCCAGCAGCTTAGCGCGGACAGTTGCAACTAATGAAAAACTGTTTTTT.

This chain uses TRBV12-3 or TRBV12-4 with TRBJ1-1; D ambiguous. V was cut by 5 bases and J by 6 bases, with 13 bases left in between. The CDR3 contains 13 residues. The CDR3 DNA sequence: TGTGCCAGCAGTCCCCCTTCGAGCGCTGAAGCTTTCTTT. It yields the protein CASSPPSSAEAFF.

This clone was seen only a few times. J is TRBJ2-7 and V is TRBV20-1, with 8 positions matching TRBD2. The germline V gene has CDR1 DFQATT and CDR2 SNEGSKA (reference sequence). The CDR3 is 11 residues long. J lost 5 bases, V lost 5 bases, and 2 bases had no gene match. The CDR3 is CSAAGGDEQYF. The CDR3 coding sequence is TGCAGTGCTGCCGGGGGGGACGAGCAGTACTTC.

The chain combines TRBV2 with TRBJ2-7; D unclear. V was cut by 5 bases and J by 0 bases, with 11 bases left in between. This CDR3 has 14 amino acids. Germline CDR1 reads SNHLY; CDR2 reads FYNNEI. CDR3 sequence reads: CASSWMGYSYEQYF. The CDR3 coding sequence is TGTGCCAGCAGTTGGATGGGTTACTCCTACGAGCAGTACTTC. The variable domain in full, completed from reference TRBV2 and TRBJ2-7, reads EPEVTQTPSHQVTQMGQEVILRCVPISNHLYFYWYRQILGQKVEFLVSFYNNEISEKSEIFDDQFSVERPDGSNFTLKIRSTKLEDSAMYFCASSWMGYSYEQYFGPGTRLTVT.

On this clone itself: Compared with germline, one end of the junction differs, possibly owing to a read error. The chain carries TRBV7-7 and TRBJ2-1, with TRBD2 matching over 10 bases. The CDR3 runs to 15 residues. CDR1 is SSHAT, CDR2 FNYEAQ, per germline (reference sequence). CDR3: CASSRSGGAYNEQFF. The CDR3, as DNA: TGTGCTAGCAGCCGAAGCGGGGGGGCCTACAATGAGCAGTTCTTC.

The rearrangement uses TRBV10-3 and TRBJ2-5; D not resolved. The V and J ends lost 6 bases and 2 bases respectively, with 10 bases between them. Germline CDR1 ENHRY, CDR2 SYGVKD. The CDR3 contains 13 residues. The CDR3 loop is CAIRDQPQETQYF. In DNA, the CDR3 is TGTGCCATCAGGGACCAGCCTCAAGAGACCCAGTACTTC.

The chain combines TRBV5-1 with TRBJ2-3; the match to TRBD2 covers 8 bases. This CDR3 has 15 residues. Germline V gene lookup returns CDR1 SGHRS and CDR2 YFSETQ. Trimming removed 6 bases from V and 2 bases from J; junction bases left unmatched: 8. CDR3 amino acids: CASMLTGGSTDTQYF. In DNA form, the CDR3 reads TGCGCCAGCATGTTAACGGGGGGGTCCACAGATACGCAGTATTTT.

This chain uses TRBV7-9 with TRBJ2-7, with TRBD2 matching over 7 bases. The CDR3 covers 11 residues. Germline V lookup: CDR1 SEHNR, CDR2 FQNEAQ (reference sequence). Unmatched junction bases numbered 6, after V lost 4 bases and J lost 12 bases. The CDR3 spells CASSSGLDAYF. Written as DNA, the CDR3 is TGTGCCAGCAGCTCCGGACTAGACGCGTACTTC.